Listed below are T cell receptor beta chains from one sample, sequenced in a study of shared clonotypes between healthy human individuals. Generated by immunoSEQ multiplex PCR, the TCRdb table keeps only in-frame clones and is missing some. The table includes fewer than 1.8 million clones, approximately 98.5% detected once. Sequencing was performed on naive CD4+ T cells sorted from blood. These receptors originate from a man aged 25-45 years in good health. Both conserved end residues are part of each CDR3. Fields, in order: V gene, J gene, CDR3 length, CDR3 protein.

>TRBV14|TRBJ2-2|18
CASSQEWGTGMDTGELFF
>TRBV4-1|TRBJ2-7|15
CASSQEGQGSYEQYF
>TRBV6-5|TRBJ2-6|16
CASSYSRLTGANVLTF
>TRBV6-4|TRBJ2-1|14
CASSASGSYNEQFF
>TRBV29-1|TRBJ2-3|13
CSAAGLTTDTQYF
>TRBV5-4|TRBJ2-5|14
CASSFLAKQETQYF
>TRBV5-1|TRBJ2-2|15
CASSFTSPNTGELFF
>TRBV12-2|TRBJ2-2|18
CASRLALGGAASTGELFF
>TRBV14|TRBJ2-7|15
CASSQSTGFRYEQYF
>TRBV27|TRBJ1-4|19
CASSPGSRGGFATNEKLFF
>TRBV30|TRBJ1-4|14
CAWGTDGYNEKLFF
>TRBV11-2|TRBJ2-7|19
CASSHTRLTGNVRSYEQYF
>TRBV29-1|TRBJ2-5|12
CSVRQYQETQYF
>TRBV18|TRBJ2-7|15
CASSSRSFDLYEQYF
>TRBV7-9|TRBJ2-7|14
CASSFRDLSYEQYF
>TRBV30|TRBJ1-4|14
CAWKRTGINEKLFF
>TRBV19|TRBJ1-3|14
CASSIFGAGNTIYF
>TRBV20-1|TRBJ2-1|10
CSAKGTQQFF
>TRBV9|TRBJ2-6|16
CASSARGGSGANVLTF
>TRBV27|TRBJ1-2|13
CASSVTVNYGYTF
>TRBV5-1|TRBJ2-2|16
CASSPPGLANTGELFF
>TRBV4-3|TRBJ2-3|14
CASSRDRDIDTQYF
>TRBV14|TRBJ2-1|14
CASSQRLAGGPKFF
>TRBV5-4|TRBJ1-2|13
CASSLGDPYGYTF
>TRBV18|TRBJ2-3|17
CASFPTPARGRTDTQYF
>TRBV29-1|TRBJ2-3|10
CSVAGSTQYF
>TRBV15|TRBJ1-1|13
CATSRGVNTEAFF
>TRBV5-6|TRBJ2-1|14
CASSRTSGSTEQFF
>TRBV6-4|TRBJ1-5|14
CASSRDPGSQPQHF
>TRBV9|TRBJ2-1|15
CASSQARGRVNEQFF
>TRBV27|TRBJ2-2|14
CASSSRDWTGELFF
>TRBV7-7|TRBJ2-2|18
CASSLGQRDSLNTGELFF
>TRBV6-1|TRBJ2-7|11
CASRSPFEQYF
>TRBV5-8|TRBJ2-2|14
CASSLGQAWKELFF
>TRBV2|TRBJ2-1|18
CASSAVSSPGNPYNEQFF
>TRBV5-1|TRBJ2-3|14
CASSPGQWGDTQYF
>TRBV5-6|TRBJ2-7|14
CASSRSELEGLRYF
>TRBV27|TRBJ1-2|14
CASSFTGEGHGYTF
>TRBV27|TRBJ2-7|15
CASSLSVGLPYEQYF
>TRBV20-1|TRBJ2-3|11
CSASSGDRQYF
>TRBV28|TRBJ2-7|13
CASSLGQYYEQYF
>TRBV5-1|TRBJ1-2|13
CASSQYMSNGYTF
>TRBV19|TRBJ2-2|14
CASSIGTRTGELFF
>TRBV6-1|TRBJ2-2|13
CASSVIGPGELFF
>TRBV10-3|TRBJ2-7|14
CAISEFEQSYEQYF
>TRBV6-5|TRBJ2-3|14
CATAAGGPMDTQYF
>TRBV2|TRBJ1-1|16
CASSPDRIRGNTEAFF